The 29 T cell receptor beta chains reported below all come from one sample, sequenced in a study of T-cell memory formation after mild COVID-19. TCRdb passed the 5' RACE reads through MiXCR, listing each CDR3 protein once. The sample holds about 200,000 distinct CDR3 sequences, around 9.5% seen once. Input material: PBMCs or a T cell subset sorted from them (not recorded which). These receptors were collected from a young man who had mild COVID-19 (a few samples of this study predate the infection). Cell type and time point are not known.

The rearrangement uses TRBV5-6 and TRBJ1-1; D unclear. Germline V gives CDR1 SGHDT, CDR2 YYEEEE. This CDR3 spans 11 amino acids. Trimming removed 1 base from V and 5 bases from J, with 3 bases in between. CDR3 nucleotides: TGTGCCAGCAGCTTGCGGACTGAAGCTTTCTTT. The encoded protein is CASSLRTEAFF.

The genes are TRBV9 and TRBJ1-6; D call uncertain. This CDR3 is 15 amino acids long. V was clipped by 5 bases and J by 9 bases, with 18 bases between them. CDR1 and CDR2 from the germline V gene are SGDLS and YYNGEE. The DNA for the CDR3 is TGTGCCAGCAGTCCCGTCGGCACCTCGGGTTCACCCCTCCACTTT. It is translated as CASSPVGTSGSPLHF.

This clonotype appeared many times. This chain links TRBV5-6 with TRBJ2-3; 7 nucleotides match TRBD1. The CDR3 is 14 amino acids. Germline CDR1 is SGHDT and CDR2 is YYEEEE. Trimming cost V 3 bases and J 3 bases; bases outside gene matches: 4. The CDR3 DNA is TGTGCCAGCAGCTGGACAGGCGGGACAGATACGCAGTATTTT. Protein: CASSWTGGTDTQYF.

The sample holds a few counts of this clonotype. The V call is TRBV20-1, the J call TRBJ2-3, with D maybe TRBD1 (5 bases). The CDR3 sequence is 13 residues long. CDR1 DFQATT and CDR2 SNEGSKA come from the germline V gene (reference sequence). Trimming shortened V by 4 bases and J by 0 bases, and 8 bases separated the two germline ends. The CDR3 DNA reads as TGCAGTGCTAACAGACAGAGCACAGATACGCAGTATTTT. It is translated as CSANRQSTDTQYF.

This clonotype was seen more than once but under ten times. The rearrangement links TRBV4-3 to TRBJ1-5, with D uncertain. Germline V gene lookup returns CDR1 LGHNA and CDR2 YSLEER. This CDR3 spans 13 amino acids. Between the trimmed V and J ends, which lost 0 bases and 7 bases, there was a span of 7 bases. CDR3 loop: CASSQDFKQPQHF. The DNA of the CDR3 is TGCGCCAGCAGCCAAGATTTTAAGCAGCCCCAGCATTTT.

The sample holds a few counts of this clonotype. This chain joins TRBV18 and TRBJ1-1; unclear D gene. The CDR3 extends over 13 amino acids. Trimming removed 6 bases from V and 0 bases from J, with 8 bases in between. CDR1 is KGHSH, CDR2 LQKENI, per germline. The CDR3 sequence: CASSPDLNTEAFF. As DNA, the CDR3 is TGTGCCAGCTCTCCGGACCTGAACACTGAAGCTTTCTTT. The full variable domain, its missing parts supplied by reference TRBV18 and TRBJ1-1, is NAGVMQNPRHLVRRRGQEARLRCSPMKGHSHVYWYRQLPEEGLKFMVYLQKENIIDESGMPKERFSAEFPKEGPSILRIQQVVRGDSAAYFCASSPDLNTEAFFGQGTRLTVV.

The sample holds a few counts of this clonotype. V gene TRBV20-1 combines with J gene TRBJ2-5; 10 bases are shared with TRBD2. Germline V gene data show CDR1 as DFQATT and CDR2 as SNEGSKA (reference sequence). The length of the CDR3 is 16 residues. V shed 1 base and J 1 base; nucleotides not matched to a gene: 6. This chain's CDR3 is CSARAVLAGPQETQYF. The CDR3 DNA reads as TGCAGTGCTAGAGCCGTACTAGCGGGGCCCCAAGAGACCCAGTACTTC.

The table lists this clonotype with many counts. The chain combines TRBV9 with TRBJ2-1, with D tentatively TRBD1 or TRBD2 (5 bases each). The CDR3 covers 18 residues. Germline loops: CDR1 SGDLS, CDR2 YYNGEE. Trimming left V 4 bases short and J 1 base short, with 21 bases between. In nucleotides, the CDR3 is TGTGCCAGCAGCTCCGCCGGGGCAAACCCCCTTTCCTACAATGAGCAGTTCTTC. Translation: CASSSAGANPLSYNEQFF.

V usage is TRBV9 and J usage is TRBJ1-2, with D perhaps TRBD1 (5 bases). The V gene's germline CDR1 is SGDLS and CDR2 YYNGEE. This CDR3 region has 14 residues. The germline V and J ends were trimmed by 3 bases and 2 bases, with 11 bases remaining between them. The DNA for the CDR3 is TGTGCCAGCAGCGCGGCGGGACGGAACTATGGCTACACCTTC. Translated: CASSAAGRNYGYTF.

This clonotype was found a few times. The chain employs TRBV7-2 and TRBJ1-3; D is uncertain. CDR1 is SGHTA, CDR2 FQGNSA, per germline. Trimming stripped 3 bases from V and 2 bases from J, with 11 bases between. The CDR3 has 15 amino acids. CDR3 sequence (DNA): TGTGCCAGCAGCTTCCCCGGCAGTCCTGGAAACACCATATATTTT. Protein sequence: CASSFPGSPGNTIYF.

This clonotype has a count of ten or more. V usage is TRBV27 and J usage is TRBJ2-5; D call uncertain. Looked up from germline, CDR1 is MNHEY and CDR2 is SMNVEV (reference sequence). V lost 5 bases and J 0 bases, leaving 7 bases between the germline ends. The CDR3 has 13 amino acids. The CDR3 bases are TGTGCCAGCAGTACGAGGTACCAAGAGACCCAGTACTTC. It is translated as CASSTRYQETQYF.

The chain couples TRBV5-1 to TRBJ2-1; TRBD2 matches at 9 bases. Looked up from germline, CDR1 is SGHRS and CDR2 is YFSETQ. V gave up 4 bases and J gave up 6 bases; unmatched junction bases: 8. CDR3 length equals 15 residues. The CDR3 nucleotides are TGCGCCAGCAGCCGGGCGAGCGGGGGGAGCAATGAGCAGTTCTTC. It specifies CASSRASGGSNEQFF.

This clonotype was recorded many times. The chain employs TRBV5-1 and TRBJ1-2; TRBD1 agrees at 7 bases. Trimming at V came to 2 bases and at J to 2 bases, leaving 6 bases not matched to a gene. The germline V gene encodes CDR1 SGHRS and CDR2 YFSETQ. CDR3 length: 15 residues. CDR3 DNA: TGCGCCAGCAGCTTCGGACAGGAGCGGAACTATGGCTACACCTTC. Translation: CASSFGQERNYGYTF. Filled out from reference TRBV5-1 and TRBJ1-2, the complete variable domain reads KAGVTQTPRYLIKTRGQQVTLSCSPISGHRSVSWYQQTPGQGLQFLFEYFSETQRNKGNFPGRFSGRQFSNSRSEMNVSTLELGDSALYLCASSFGQERNYGYTFGSGTRLTVV.

This clonotype was picked up many times. The junction shows a germline mismatch at one end, possibly a read error. The J gene is TRBJ2-3, the V gene TRBV7-3; unclear D gene. The CDR3 spans 14 residues. CDR1 SGHTA and CDR2 FQGTGA come from the germline V gene. CDR3: CASSLTAATDTQYF. DNA of the CDR3: TGTGCCAGCAGCCTAACGGCTGCCACAGATACGCAGTATTTT.

The chain uses TRBV6-5 and TRBJ2-1; 9 bases map to TRBD1. The V gene end was trimmed by 2 bases and the J gene end by 10 bases; junction bases not matched to a gene: 6. The CDR3 extends over 14 amino acids. The germline gives CDR1 MNHEY, CDR2 SVGAGI. CDR3 in amino acids: CASSYPGQGGEQFF. The CDR3 region has the DNA TGTGCCAGCAGTTACCCGGGACAGGGAGGCGAGCAGTTCTTC.

Only a few counts were recorded for this clonotype. The chain combines TRBV20-1 with TRBJ2-1; 8 nucleotides match TRBD1. J was trimmed by 7 bases and V by 3 bases; bases with no gene match: 5. CDR3 length: 13 amino acids. Germline assignment: CDR1 DFQATT and CDR2 SNEGSKA (reference sequence). The CDR3 DNA sequence: TGCAGTGCTAGGCATAACAGGGGGAATGAGCAGTTCTTC. The encoded protein is CSARHNRGNEQFF.

This chain links TRBV10-3 with TRBJ2-2; D possibly corresponds to TRBD1 (5 bases). This CDR3 region has 14 residues. Germline-derived CDR1 and CDR2 are ENHRY and SYGVKD. V lost 3 bases and J 4 bases, leaving 9 bases between the germline ends. The CDR3 nucleotides are TGTGCCATCAGTGACAGGGCGAGCACCGGGGAGCTGTTTTTT. Amino acids: CAISDRASTGELFF.

This clonotype was detected ten times or more. The chain employs TRBV20-1 and TRBJ2-5; D ambiguous. V was shortened by 4 bases and J by 3 bases, with 3 bases between the two germline ends. Looked up from germline, CDR1 is DFQATT and CDR2 is SNEGSKA (reference sequence). This CDR3 spans 10 amino acids. As DNA, the CDR3 is TGCAGTGCTATAAAAGAGACCCAGTACTTC. It is translated as CSAIKETQYF.

The chain joins TRBV24-1 to TRBJ2-2; 10 nucleotides match TRBD1. The CDR3 covers 15 residues. The germline V gene encodes CDR1 KGHDR and CDR2 SFDVKD. V shed 7 bases and J 2 bases; nucleotides not matched to a gene: 3. The CDR3 spells CATSDRGRNTGELFF. The CDR3 DNA is TGTGCCACCAGCGACAGGGGGCGAAACACCGGGGAGCTGTTTTTT.

In this sample, this clonotype turned up a few times. The chain has TRBV3-1 and TRBJ2-7; no reliable D call. The CDR3 is made up of 20 amino acids. The ends were cut back, 2 bases at V and 0 bases at J, with 26 bases in the middle. Germline CDR1 is LGHDT and CDR2 is YNNKEL (reference sequence). The CDR3 DNA is TGTGCCAGCAGCCAATTCAACTACGCCCCACGGAGTATCCTCTCCTACGAGCAGTACGTC. It is translated as CASSQFNYAPRSILSYEQYV.

Many counts were recorded for this clonotype. The rearrangement joins TRBV7-9 to TRBJ2-1, with TRBD2 identical over 11 bases. Germline lookup yields CDR1 SEHNR and CDR2 FQNEAQ (reference sequence). The length of the CDR3 is 16 residues. After removal of 5 bases from V and 2 bases from J, the junction contained 5 bases not matched to a gene. The CDR3 is CASSPYSGGAYNEQFF. CDR3 nucleotides: TGTGCCAGCAGCCCGTATAGCGGGGGGGCCTACAATGAGCAGTTCTTC.

This chain uses TRBV12-3 or TRBV12-4 with TRBJ1-1; D is uncertain. The ends were cut back, 8 bases at V and 3 bases at J, with 10 bases in the middle. This CDR3 comprises 12 residues. CDR3 region: CASRVMDTEAFF. DNA of the CDR3: TGTGCCAGCCGAGTTATGGACACTGAAGCTTTCTTT.

This clonotype was seen ten or more times. The chain combines TRBV7-3 with TRBJ2-5; D gene uncertain. CDR1 and CDR2 from the germline V gene are SGHTA and FQGTGA. The CDR3 runs 15 residues. V shed 2 bases and J shed 3 bases, with 13 bases lying between them. The CDR3 bases are TGTGCCAGCAGCTTAGGCGGTAGCCGTAAAGAGACCCAGTACTTC. Protein product: CASSLGGSRKETQYF.

The sample holds a few counts of this clonotype. V usage is TRBV4-1 and J usage is TRBJ2-1; D perhaps matches TRBD1 (6 bases). V was pared by 1 base and J by 7 bases, with 11 bases between. The CDR3 is made up of 14 amino acids. The germline V gene has CDR1 MGHRA and CDR2 YSYEKL. CDR3 sequence (DNA): TGCGCCAGCAGCCAAGCAGGGGCAGGAAATGAGCAGTTCTTC. Amino acids: CASSQAGAGNEQFF.

The gene calls are TRBV7-2 and TRBJ2-5; TRBD1 is a possible D gene (7 bases). The V end lost 5 bases, the J end lost 4 bases, and 14 bases lay between the germline ends. The CDR3 runs 14 residues. Germline CDR1 reads SGHTA; CDR2 reads FQGNSA. Here the CDR3 reads CASSPGQRAETQYF. In nucleotides, the CDR3 is TGTGCCAGCAGCCCGGGACAGCGGGCAGAGACCCAGTACTTC.

The gene calls are TRBV20-1 and TRBJ1-4; D unresolved. The CDR3 is 14 amino acids. The germline V gene encodes CDR1 DFQATT and CDR2 SNEGSKA (reference sequence). V lost 6 bases and J 3 bases, leaving 14 bases between the germline ends. DNA of the CDR3: TGCAGTGCCTATCGCGGTGGGGCTAATGAAAAACTGTTTTTT. Protein: CSAYRGGANEKLFF.

The chain is built from TRBV19 and TRBJ2-4, with D perhaps TRBD1 (5 bases). This CDR3 region has 15 residues. Looked up from germline, CDR1 is LNHDA and CDR2 is SQIVND (reference sequence). V lost 8 bases and J 1 base, leaving 15 bases between the germline ends. CDR3 sequence: CASERHGAAKNIQYF. As DNA, the CDR3 is TGTGCCAGTGAGCGTCATGGGGCGGCCAAAAACATTCAGTACTTC.

This clonotype was detected ten times or more. This sequence joins TRBV6-2 or TRBV6-3 and TRBJ2-3; D is perhaps TRBD2 (6 bases). With 2 bases removed from V and 2 bases from J, the gap between germline ends came to 17 bases. Germline CDR1 and CDR2: MNHEY and SVGEGT. CDR3 length: 17 amino acids. CDR3 sequence reads: CASSYPSRGAHTDTQYF. CDR3 DNA: TGTGCCAGCAGTTACCCGAGCCGCGGGGCTCACACAGATACGCAGTATTTT.

The CDR3 nucleotides are TGCGCCAGCAGCGTGGGGGGACAGGGCCTCGAGCAGTACTTC. Its translation: CASSVGGQGLEQYF. This chain connects TRBV5-1 to TRBJ2-7, with 9 bases matching TRBD1. After removal of 4 bases from V and 6 bases from J, the junction contained 8 bases not matched to a gene. Germline V gene lookup returns CDR1 SGHRS and CDR2 YFSETQ. This CDR3 comprises 14 residues.